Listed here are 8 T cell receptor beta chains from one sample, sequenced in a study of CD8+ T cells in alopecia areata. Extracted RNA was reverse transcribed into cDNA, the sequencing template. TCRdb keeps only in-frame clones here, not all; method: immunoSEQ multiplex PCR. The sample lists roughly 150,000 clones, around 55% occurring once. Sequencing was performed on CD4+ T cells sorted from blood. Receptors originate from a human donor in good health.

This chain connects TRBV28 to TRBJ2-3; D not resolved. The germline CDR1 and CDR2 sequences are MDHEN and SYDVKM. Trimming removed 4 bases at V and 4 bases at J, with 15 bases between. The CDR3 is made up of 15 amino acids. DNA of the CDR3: TGTGCCAGCAGTTCGACCATGTACAGTGCAGATACGCAGTATTTT. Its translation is CASSSTMYSADTQYF.

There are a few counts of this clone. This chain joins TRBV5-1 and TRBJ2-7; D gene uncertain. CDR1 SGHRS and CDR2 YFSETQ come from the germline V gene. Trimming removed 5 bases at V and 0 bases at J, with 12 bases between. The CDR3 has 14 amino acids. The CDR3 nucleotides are TGCGCCAGCAGATTAGACGGACCCTCCTACGAGCAGTACTTC. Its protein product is CASRLDGPSYEQYF.

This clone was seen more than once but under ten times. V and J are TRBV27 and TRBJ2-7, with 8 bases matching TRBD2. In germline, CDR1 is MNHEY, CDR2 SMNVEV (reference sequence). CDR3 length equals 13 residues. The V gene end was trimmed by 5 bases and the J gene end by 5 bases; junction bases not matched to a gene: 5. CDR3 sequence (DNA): TGTGCCAGCAGTCCGAGACTAGCGAACGAGCAGTACTTC. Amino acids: CASSPRLANEQYF.

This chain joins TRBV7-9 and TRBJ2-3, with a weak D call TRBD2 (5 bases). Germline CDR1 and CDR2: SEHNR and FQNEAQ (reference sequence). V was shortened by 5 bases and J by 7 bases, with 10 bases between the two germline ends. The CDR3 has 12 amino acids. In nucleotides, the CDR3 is TGTGCCAGCAGCGACCCGGGGAATACGCAGTATTTT. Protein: CASSDPGNTQYF.

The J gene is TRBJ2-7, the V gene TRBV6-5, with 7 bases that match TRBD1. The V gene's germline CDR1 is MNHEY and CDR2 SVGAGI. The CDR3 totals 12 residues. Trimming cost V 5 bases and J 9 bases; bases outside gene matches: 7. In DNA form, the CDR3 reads TGTGCCAGCAGTCGACAGGGTTCAGCGCAGTACTTC. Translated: CASSRQGSAQYF.

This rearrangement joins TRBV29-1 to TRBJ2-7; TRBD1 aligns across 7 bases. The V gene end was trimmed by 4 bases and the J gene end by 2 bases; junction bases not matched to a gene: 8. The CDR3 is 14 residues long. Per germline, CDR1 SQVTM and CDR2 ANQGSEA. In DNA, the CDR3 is TGCAGCGTTGTTCGTCCGGGGACAGCCTACGAGCAGTACTTC. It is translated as CSVVRPGTAYEQYF.

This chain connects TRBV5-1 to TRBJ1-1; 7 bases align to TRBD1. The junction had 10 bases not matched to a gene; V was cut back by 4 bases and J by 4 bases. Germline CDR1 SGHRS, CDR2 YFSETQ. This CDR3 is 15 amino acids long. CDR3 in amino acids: CASSRRGGGLTEAFF. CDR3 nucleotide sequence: TGCGCCAGCAGCCGAAGGGGAGGGGGCCTCACTGAAGCTTTCTTT. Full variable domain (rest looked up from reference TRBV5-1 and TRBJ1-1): KAGVTQTPRYLIKTRGQQVTLSCSPISGHRSVSWYQQTPGQGLQFLFEYFSETQRNKGNFPGRFSGRQFSNSRSEMNVSTLELGDSALYLCASSRRGGGLTEAFFGQGTRLTVV.

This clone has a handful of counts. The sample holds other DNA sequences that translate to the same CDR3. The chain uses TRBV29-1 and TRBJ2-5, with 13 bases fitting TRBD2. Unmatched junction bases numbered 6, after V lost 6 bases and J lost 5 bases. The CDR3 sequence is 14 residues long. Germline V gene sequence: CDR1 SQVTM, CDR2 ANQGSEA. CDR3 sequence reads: CSVRTSGRGETQYF. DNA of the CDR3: TGCAGCGTCCGGACTAGCGGGAGAGGGGAGACCCAGTACTTC.